Here is one TCR beta chain with its context. Its antigen remains unidentified. The record originates from a study of cytomegalovirus exposure and HLA in healthy donors. Study observations and caveats: A list of 150 or so TCR beta chains associated with cytomegalovirus was given.

PCR was performed using 60 Vbeta and 13 Jbeta primers. Clones were sequenced by immunoSEQ multiplex PCR, and TCRdb holds only the in-frame ones, with some missing. The sample carries hundreds of thousands of clones, 70% to 90% recorded once. The CDR3 spans 14 residues. Germline V gene data show CDR1 as LNHDA and CDR2 as SQIVND (reference sequence). V shed 0 bases and J shed 3 bases, with 8 bases lying between them. The material sequenced was PBMCs. The sequence was obtained from a woman between 18 and 29 years old in good health and CMV-seronegative. This rearrangement joins TRBV19 to TRBJ1-2; D is ambiguous. In nucleotides, the CDR3 is TGTGCCAGTAGTATAGAACTCCGGGACTATGGCTACACCTTC. Translating it yields CASSIELRDYGYTF.